This T cell receptor (beta chain) is drawn from a study of T cells in women clearing cervical HPV infection (dated 2018 in TCRdb). With regard to the full study: Cases were 25 women with histologically confirmed HPV16-related CIN3 or worse, including 2 invasive cancers. Since HLA typing was available for only a few women, HLA type could not be ruled out as a confounder. The exploratory proof-of-principle case-control study was nested within the Guanacaste HPV Natural History Study in Costa Rica and compared TCR repertoires across cervical HPV16 outcomes. The controls were some 23 women whose single incident HPV16 infection cleared within 12 months with no development of precancer or cancer. Cases were matched to controls by age within five years and by the year the sample was collected. Among cases, blood sampling came a median of nearly 150 days after lesion detection, with an interquartile range of about 85 to 200 days. Blood from cases was collected at the visit where the lesion was first found, while blood from controls was collected once the infection could no longer be detected. The parent cohort enrolled 10,000 to 11,000 women aged 18 or older in Guanacaste, Costa Rica, in about 1993 to 1995 and followed the women for 6 to 7 years. Cases had a median age of approximately 32 years compared with 37 to 45 for controls, and baseline characteristics showed no significant differences between the groups. As quality controls, five blinded duplicates were added to each group, bringing the total to about 60 samples made up of roughly 50 participants and about 10 replicates.

Notes on this clone: Its antigen is still unknown. The read stops 3 residues short of the end of the CDR3; the missing end is completed from the germline J gene.

Summary of the overall study and its limitations: TCR repertoire richness was significantly higher in CIN3+ cases than in controls across sequencing depths, while evenness did not differ. T-cell numbers per sample were unknown, so richness differences could reflect varying T-cell content rather than repertoire biology. TRBV6-7 relative abundance was lower in cases than in controls (roughly 0.11% versus 0.16%; Bonferroni P = 0.0008). Random forest classifiers that combined richness and V gene abundances separated cases from controls with an estimated AUC of around 0.84. Because of the cross-sectional design, the study could not determine whether the associations came before infection or resulted from infection, and neither effector/memory subsets nor HPV-specific T cells were isolated.

TCR beta CDR3 regions were amplified by multiplex PCR using the immunoSEQ assay from an average of about 1,200 ng genomic DNA per sample. The assay corrected primer bias using a complete synthetic TCR repertoire to establish an amplification baseline. Amplicons were sequenced on the Illumina platform. The authors processed their data as follows. Sequence errors were corrected by clustering with frequency ratios and a modified nearest-neighbor algorithm, and the sequences were then analyzed in the immunoSEQ Analyzer using IMGT gene definitions. At each rarefaction depth, TCR richness and evenness were averaged over 20 rarefaction repeats, and samples with fewer sequences than the depth were excluded. Relative abundances of V, D and J genes were compared between groups using Wilcoxon rank sum tests, with FDR correction applied. An intraclass correlation of around 96% for TCR richness and an average of about 73% across 65 to 80 gene segments were obtained from the blinded duplicates. The table was pulled from immuneACCESS by TCRdb, which kept in-frame rearrangements only. Such tables lose some clones; where checked, under half of the loss comes from unresolved V genes, and the rest has no known cause. Clone size and V and J calls were adopted from that table, with D and trimming inferred from the DNA. The sample table includes around 31,000 clones. Approximately 4.5% of the sample belongs to the ten largest clones.

Taken from the germline V gene (reference sequence), the CDR1 and CDR2 loops are SSHAT and FNYEAQ. The germline V and J ends show losses of 1 base and 3 bases respectively, and no gene match explains 3 bases of the junction. Reading from cysteine to phenylalanine, the CDR3 counts 15 amino acids. Of the CDR3's DNA, 36 bases were read; they are in frame from base 1. Every participant had a single incident cervical HPV16 infection, and prevalent HPV16 infections were excluded. Cervical HPV DNA was detected by MY09/MY11 PCR and genotyped by dot-blot hybridization. Fifteen mL of heparinized blood were centrifuged, and the buffy coat was split into aliquots, frozen at -30 degrees C, and then kept at -80 degrees C. QIAGEN kits were used to extract genomic DNA from the buffy coat specimens.

The sequence is built from TRBV7-7 and TRBJ2-1; the junction holds 7 bases that match TRBD2. The clonotype was recovered from a woman aged 18 to 75 with a cervical HPV16 infection that either progressed to CIN3+ or cleared (not recorded which). What was sequenced was blood buffy coat. For the CDR3, the sequence is CASSLGLAYYNEQFF. CDR3 DNA (partial): TGTGCCAGCAGCTTAGGACTAGCTTACTACAATGAG.